This T cell receptor (beta chain) came from a study of cytomegalovirus exposure and HLA in healthy donors. Nominally healthy donors provided the samples, though records likely missed some immune exposures. PCR was performed using 60 Vbeta and 13 Jbeta primers. Profiled with immunoSEQ multiplex PCR; TCRdb holds only in-frame clones, not every one. The table records about 150,000 clones, 70% to 85% of them present only once. General study findings and limits: In a later analysis, productive TCRs from donors in an Asian-associated ancestry cluster reportedly carried fewer N-insertions than the cohort mean.

To note about this clone: Its antigen is not identified.

Germline CDR1 and CDR2: SEHNR and FQNEAQ (reference sequence). The junction had 12 bases not matched to a gene; V was cut back by 4 bases and J by 4 bases. CDR3 length equals 17 residues. This chain uses TRBV7-9 with TRBJ2-1, with 8 bases lining up with TRBD2. The specimen was PBMCs. The receptor was isolated from a male donor in good health and CMV-seronegative. Here the CDR3 DNA reads TGTGCCAGCAGCTCGGGGCGAGCGGGAGCGATGTACAATGAGCAGTTCTTC. This encodes CASSSGRAGAMYNEQFF. Filled out from reference TRBV7-9 and TRBJ2-1, the complete variable domain reads DTGVSQNPRHKITKRGQNVTFRCDPISEHNRLYWYRQTLGQGPEFLTYFQNEAQLEKSRLLSDRFSAERPKGSFSTLEIQRTEQGDSAMYLCASSSGRAGAMYNEQFFGPGTRLTVL.